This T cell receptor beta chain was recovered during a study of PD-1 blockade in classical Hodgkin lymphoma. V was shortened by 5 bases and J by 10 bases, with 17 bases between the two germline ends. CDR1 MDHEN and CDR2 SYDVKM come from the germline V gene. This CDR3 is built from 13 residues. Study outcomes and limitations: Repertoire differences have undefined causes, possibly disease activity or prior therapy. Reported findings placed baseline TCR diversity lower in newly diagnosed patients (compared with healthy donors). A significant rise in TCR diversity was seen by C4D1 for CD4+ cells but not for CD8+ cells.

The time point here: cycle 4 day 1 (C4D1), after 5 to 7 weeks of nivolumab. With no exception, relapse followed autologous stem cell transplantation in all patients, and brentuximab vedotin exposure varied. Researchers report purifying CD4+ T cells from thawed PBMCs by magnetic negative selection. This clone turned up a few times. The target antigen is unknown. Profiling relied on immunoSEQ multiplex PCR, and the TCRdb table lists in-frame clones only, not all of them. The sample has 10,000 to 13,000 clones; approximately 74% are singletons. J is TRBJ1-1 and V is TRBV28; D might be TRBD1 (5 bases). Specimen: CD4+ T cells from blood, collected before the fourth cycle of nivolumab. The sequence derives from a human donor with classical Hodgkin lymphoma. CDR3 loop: CASSRNRHPVAFF. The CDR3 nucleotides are TGTGCCAGCAGTAGGAACAGGCACCCCGTAGCTTTCTTT.